A single sample gave rise to the 25 T cell receptor beta chains below, sequenced in a study of cytomegalovirus exposure and HLA in healthy donors. With 60 Vbeta and 13 Jbeta primers, the PCR was carried out. Using immunoSEQ multiplex PCR, the repertoire was profiled, and TCRdb retains in-frame clones only, with some absent. The top ten hold 5.5% to 7% of the sample, which has some 120,000 clones, around 70% seen once. The sample comprised PBMCs. These receptor sequences come from a man aged 40-49 years in good health and CMV-seropositive.

The V and J genes are TRBV5-1 and TRBJ1-2, with TRBD1 as a possible D gene (6 bases). The germline V gene encodes CDR1 SGHRS and CDR2 YFSETQ. The CDR3 extends over 15 amino acids. V lost 4 bases to trimming and J lost 1 base, with 14 bases between them. In DNA form, the CDR3 reads TGCGCCAGCAGCCCCACACAGGGAGTTAACTATGGCTACACCTTC. Residues: CASSPTQGVNYGYTF.

This clone was observed a few times. This chain joins TRBV4-1 and TRBJ2-5, with D tentatively TRBD1 (5 bases). Near its end, the DNA agrees better with TRBJ2-7, so the J call may be wrong. The CDR3 is made up of 15 amino acids. Germline values: CDR1 MGHRA, CDR2 YSYEKL. The DNA for the CDR3 is TGCGCCAGCAGTCAGGGCTCGAGGAGCTCCTACGAGCAGTACTTC. This codes for CASSQGSRSSYEQYF.

The chain carries TRBV6-1 and TRBJ2-6, with D possibly matching TRBD1 (6 bases). CDR3 length: 18 amino acids. Between the trimmed V and J ends, which lost 4 bases and 0 bases, there was a span of 16 bases. Germline V lookup: CDR1 MNHNS, CDR2 SASEGT. The CDR3 DNA is TGTGCCAGCAGTGGACTCAGGGGTCTAGACTCTGGGGCCAACGTCCTGACTTTC. It codes for CASSGLRGLDSGANVLTF.

The chain has TRBV19 and TRBJ2-3, with D perhaps matching TRBD1 (6 bases). The CDR3 has 14 residues. The V gene lost 3 bases and the J gene lost 4 bases, with 11 bases spanning the gap. In germline, CDR1 is LNHDA, CDR2 SQIVND (reference sequence). The chain's CDR3 is CASSIGTIPDTQYF. Written as DNA, the CDR3 is TGTGCCAGTAGTATTGGGACAATCCCAGATACGCAGTATTTT.

The chain has TRBV18 and TRBJ1-5; a possible D gene is TRBD1 (5 bases). V was shortened by 3 bases and J by 1 base, with 16 bases between the two germline ends. The germline V gene encodes CDR1 KGHSH and CDR2 LQKENI. The CDR3 has 17 amino acids. Here the CDR3 DNA reads TGTGCCAGCTCACCGCGAGGACAAGGGGCGAGCAATCAGCCCCAGCATTTT. Translating it yields CASSPRGQGASNQPQHF. Combining the CDR3 with reference TRBV18 and TRBJ1-5 gives the whole variable domain NAGVMQNPRHLVRRRGQEARLRCSPMKGHSHVYWYRQLPEEGLKFMVYLQKENIIDESGMPKERFSAEFPKEGPSILRIQQVVRGDSAAYFCASSPRGQGASNQPQHFGDGTRLSIL.

This rearrangement joins TRBV29-1 to TRBJ1-1; 9 nucleotides line up with TRBD1. The junction had 11 bases not matched to a gene; V was cut back by 4 bases and J by 8 bases. CDR1 and CDR2 from the germline V gene are SQVTM and ANQGSEA. The CDR3 sequence is 14 residues long. The CDR3, as DNA: TGCAGCGTTGCCCGGGACAGGGCTTTGCGGGAAGCTTTCTTT. It encodes CSVARDRALREAFF.

V gene TRBV9 combines with J gene TRBJ1-1; D remains ambiguous. Trimming left V 3 bases short and J 2 bases short, with 14 bases between. The CDR3 has 15 amino acids. The germline V gene has CDR1 SGDLS and CDR2 YYNGEE. In DNA, the CDR3 is TGTGCCAGCAGCGCCACAACAGCTATAAACACTGAAGCTTTCTTT. This codes for CASSATTAINTEAFF.

The V call is TRBV5-1, the J call TRBJ2-4; 10 nucleotides agree with TRBD2. The CDR3 consists of 13 residues. Per the germline V gene, CDR1 is SGHRS and CDR2 is YFSETQ. V shed 2 bases and J 11 bases; nucleotides not matched to a gene: 4. Here the CDR3 DNA reads TGCGCCAGCAGCTTAAGGCTAGCGGGAGTTCAGTACTTC. This encodes CASSLRLAGVQYF.

The chain links TRBV7-9 to TRBJ1-1, with D possibly matching TRBD1 (6 bases). The germline CDR1 and CDR2 sequences are SEHNR and FQNEAQ (reference sequence). CDR3 length: 15 residues. V was pared by 2 bases and J by 4 bases, with 14 bases between. CDR3 nucleotides: TGTGCCAGCAGCTTATCTTGGCAGGGGAGCACTGAAGCTTTCTTT. Translated: CASSLSWQGSTEAFF.

The rearrangement links TRBV14 to TRBJ1-1; tentatively, D is TRBD1 (5 bases). The V end was cut by 2 bases, the J end by 5 bases, with 12 bases between. Germline V gene sequence: CDR1 SGHDN, CDR2 FVKESK. CDR3 length: 14 residues. CDR3 in amino acids: CASSQLGAETEAFF. The CDR3 DNA is TGTGCCAGCAGCCAACTAGGGGCTGAGACTGAAGCTTTCTTT.

This clone turned up a few times. The rearrangement links TRBV7-9 to TRBJ2-2; 8 bases match TRBD1. V lost 3 bases, J lost 7 bases, and 4 bases stayed unmatched. CDR1 and CDR2 from the germline V gene are SEHNR and FQNEAQ (reference sequence). This CDR3 region has 14 residues. Written as DNA, the CDR3 is TGTGCCAGCAGCTTGAGGACAGGGTTCGGGGAGCTGTTTTTT. Amino acid sequence: CASSLRTGFGELFF. The whole variable domain, filled in from reference TRBV7-9 and TRBJ2-2, reads DTGVSQNPRHKITKRGQNVTFRCDPISEHNRLYWYRQTLGQGPEFLTYFQNEAQLEKSRLLSDRFSAERPKGSFSTLEIQRTEQGDSAMYLCASSLRTGFGELFFGEGSRLTVL.

The chain is built from TRBV6-6 and TRBJ2-7, with D tentatively TRBD1 (5 bases). Germline CDR1 MNHNY, CDR2 SVGAGI (reference sequence). This CDR3 spans 15 amino acids. V lost 4 bases, J lost 2 bases, and 15 bases lay in between. The CDR3 loop reads CASSSRTRAPYEQYF. Written as DNA, the CDR3 is TGTGCCAGCAGTTCGCGGACAAGGGCCCCCTACGAGCAGTACTTC.

V gene TRBV10-3 combines with J gene TRBJ2-7; 9 bases line up with TRBD1. CDR1 and CDR2 (germline): ENHRY, SYGVKD. This CDR3 has 15 amino acids. V was clipped by 6 bases and J by 0 bases; unmatched bases: 6. As DNA, the CDR3 is TGTGCCATCAGAACCGGGACAGGGTTCTCCTACGAGCAGTACTTC. Amino acid sequence: CAIRTGTGFSYEQYF.

This clone was detected only once. V is TRBV5-1 and J is TRBJ1-5, with a weak D call TRBD1 (5 bases). Trimming stripped 4 bases from V and 4 bases from J, with 18 bases between. The CDR3 is 16 amino acids. Germline loops: CDR1 SGHRS, CDR2 YFSETQ. CDR3 coding DNA: TGCGCCAGCAGCCCCTCTGCGGGGGGTTGGAATCAGCCCCAGCATTTT. Translated, it gives CASSPSAGGWNQPQHF.

The CDR3 DNA reads TGCAGCGTGGCGACTAGCGGAGGGGTCTCCTACGAGCAGTACTTC. Protein product: CSVATSGGVSYEQYF. The rearrangement links TRBV29-1 to TRBJ2-7, with 9 positions matching TRBD2. The CDR3 has 15 amino acids. Germline CDR1 is SQVTM and CDR2 is ANQGSEA. With V trimmed by 6 bases and J by 0 bases, 9 bases remained unmatched.

The chain couples TRBV11-2 to TRBJ2-7; D not certain. This CDR3 comprises 15 residues. Trimming stripped 0 bases from V and 1 base from J, with 10 bases between. Looked up from germline, CDR1 is SGHAT and CDR2 is FQNNGV. The CDR3 region is CASSLDLPGSYEQYF. The DNA of the CDR3 is TGTGCCAGCAGCTTAGATCTGCCAGGATCCTACGAGCAGTACTTC. Full variable domain (rest looked up from reference TRBV11-2 and TRBJ2-7): EAGVAQSPRYKIIEKRQSVAFWCNPISGHATLYWYQQILGQGPKLLIQFQNNGVVDDSQLPKDRFSAERLKGVDSTLKIQPAKLEDSAVYLCASSLDLPGSYEQYFGPGTRLTVT.

This chain uses TRBV7-2 with TRBJ1-5, with TRBD1 matching 9 bases. Germline assignment: CDR1 SGHTA and CDR2 FQGNSA. V was clipped by 5 bases and J by 4 bases; unmatched bases: 3. This CDR3 is built from 14 residues. Here the CDR3 DNA reads TGTGCCAGCAGCCGACAGGGGGGTAATCAGCCCCAGCATTTT. It is translated as CASSRQGGNQPQHF.

The CDR3 DNA sequence: TGTGCCAGCTCACCACCGGGGAGGGCGACTAATGAAAAACTGTTTTTT. Translating it yields CASSPPGRATNEKLFF. The gene calls are TRBV18 and TRBJ1-4; D uncertain. Germline V gene lookup returns CDR1 KGHSH and CDR2 LQKENI. Trimming shortened V by 0 bases and J by 2 bases, and 10 bases separated the two germline ends. CDR3 length equals 16 residues.

The rearrangement links TRBV13 to TRBJ2-7; 15 nucleotides match TRBD2. There are 19 residues in the CDR3. CDR1 is PRHDT, CDR2 FYEKMQ, per germline (reference sequence). With V trimmed by 0 bases and J by 1 base, 7 bases remained unmatched. As DNA, the CDR3 is TGTGCCAGCAGCTTAGGGGGACTAGCGGGAGGAGGGAAATCCTACGAGCAGTACTTC. This translates into CASSLGGLAGGGKSYEQYF.

With respect to this clone: Relative to the germline gene, one junction end is altered; a read error may explain this. CDR3 sequence: CASSQAWQAEAFF. The CDR3, as DNA: TGCGCCAGCAGCCAAGCGTGGCAGGCTGAGGCTTTCTTT. The rearrangement joins TRBV4-1 to TRBJ1-1; D unclear. The CDR3 runs to 13 residues. Germline CDR1 MGHRA, CDR2 YSYEKL.

The rearrangement joins TRBV1 to TRBJ2-2; TRBD1 reflects the table's D call only, with no check against the DNA. TRBV1 is termed a pseudogene. CDR3 length: 18 residues. CDR3 in DNA: TGCACCAGCAGCCAAGCTTCCAGGGACAGGGGGCTTAACGGGGAGCTGTTTTTT. It specifies CTSSQASRDRGLNGELFF.

The rearrangement links TRBV19 to TRBJ2-1; D possibly corresponds to TRBD2 (6 bases). The CDR3 extends over 15 amino acids. Per the germline V gene, CDR1 is LNHDA and CDR2 is SQIVND (reference sequence). Trimming took off 0 bases at V and 2 bases at J, with 8 bases between the two ends. This CDR3 reads CASSIDGGTYNEQFF. The CDR3 coding sequence is TGTGCCAGTAGTATAGATGGCGGGACCTACAATGAGCAGTTCTTC.

The chain carries TRBV10-3 and TRBJ2-7, with D perhaps TRBD1 (5 bases). The V and J ends lost 0 bases and 1 base respectively, with 10 bases between them. The CDR3 loop spans 15 amino acids. CDR1 and CDR2 from the germline V gene are ENHRY and SYGVKD. The CDR3 loop is CAISESTRASYEQYF. CDR3 nucleotide sequence: TGTGCCATCAGTGAGTCGACCAGGGCTTCCTACGAGCAGTACTTC.

The rearrangement links TRBV6-5 to TRBJ2-3, with 15 bases aligning to TRBD2. V lost 4 bases and J lost 6; bases outside the gene matches: 2. This CDR3 spans 15 amino acids. Germline CDR1 is MNHEY and CDR2 is SVGAGI. The CDR3 protein is CASSWTSGGADTQYF. CDR3 coding DNA: TGTGCCAGCAGTTGGACTAGCGGGGGGGCGGATACGCAGTATTTT.

This sequence joins TRBV28 and TRBJ1-1; D unclear. This CDR3 comprises 11 residues. Germline-derived CDR1 and CDR2 are MDHEN and SYDVKM. V lost 2 bases, J lost 13 bases, and 11 bases lay in between. The CDR3 nucleotides are TGTGCCAGCAGTTTAGGGTATCGGGGTTTCTTT. Amino acids: CASSLGYRGFF.